This TCR beta chain was sequenced for a study of T cell repertoires in cytomegalovirus infection. Study summary: Signatures in public TCR beta sequences pointed to both CMV infection and matching HLA type.

Regarding the study as a whole: Identification of carriers of CMV plus the relevant HLA was performed using cumulative public TCR beta family frequency. The ex vivo response was dominated by HLA-C-restricted CMV-specific TCR beta clonotypes.

With respect to this clonotype: Its antigen remains unknown.

TCRdb processed the reads anew with MiXCR; each CDR3 protein has one entry. This sample has around 740,000 distinct CDR3 sequences, with 35% found just once. With 1 base clipped from V and 6 bases from J, the junction kept 7 bases outside the gene matches. This CDR3 has 16 residues. Germline CDR1 is LGHNA and CDR2 is YNFKEQ. The specimen was PBMCs. The chain carries TRBV4-2 and TRBJ2-1; 9 nucleotides align to TRBD2. The TCR comes from a human donor in good health (CMV status not recorded). Some clones in this sample may be carry-over from other donors' samples. In DNA form, the CDR3 reads TGTGCCAGCAGCCAAGCGGGCGGGAGGGCCGTCAATGAGCAGTTCTTC. It codes for CASSQAGGRAVNEQFF.